The source of this T cell receptor beta chain is a study of T-cell reconstitution after alpha-beta-depleted transplantation in children. It was with unique molecular identifiers that the TCRbeta library was prepared. From the PCR reads, TCRdb called clonotypes with MiXCR, one entry per CDR3 protein. The data contain some 200,000 distinct CDR3 sequences, approximately 15% of them singletons. The CDR3 extends over 14 amino acids. Trimming removed 8 bases from V and 4 bases from J, with 18 bases in between. J is TRBJ2-7 and V is TRBV12-3 or TRBV12-4, with D perhaps given as TRBD1 or TRBD2 (6 bases each). This clonotype was obtained from a human donor who donated a stem cell graft to a child with acute lymphoblastic leukemia. Sequences were derived from PBMCs from the stem cell graft donor, sampled from the stem cell graft. The CDR3 nucleotides read TGTGCCAGCGGGAGGACAGCCTCGGGTTACGAGCAGTACTTC. This sequence encodes CASGRTASGYEQYF.